This entry lists 9 T cell receptor beta chains sequenced from one sample in a study of shared clonotypes between healthy human individuals. Clones were sequenced by immunoSEQ multiplex PCR, and TCRdb holds only the in-frame ones, with some missing. The data contain around 370,000 clones, about 96% of them seen just once; the ten biggest clones take up approximately 0.32%. The sequenced sample consisted of memory CD8+ T cells sorted from blood. As for subset: CD45RO+ cells pooled with CCR7-negative TemRA cells. The receptors originated from a man aged 25 to 40 in good health.

The J gene is TRBJ1-2, the V gene TRBV2; the D gene is possibly TRBD1 (6 bases). Per the germline V gene, CDR1 is SNHLY and CDR2 is FYNNEI. V shed 11 bases and J shed 8 bases, with 12 bases lying between them. CDR3 size: 10 residues. The CDR3 bases are TGTGCCCGATCCCAGGGGGGCTACACCTTC. Translating gives CARSQGGYTF.

This rearrangement joins TRBV5-4 to TRBJ1-1; TRBD1 matches at 9 bases. This CDR3 has 15 amino acids. Trimming cost V 4 bases and J 1 base; bases outside gene matches: 5. Germline V gene sequence: CDR1 SGHNT, CDR2 YYREEE (reference sequence). CDR3 coding DNA: TGTGCCAGCAGCGTACAGGGGGCGCCGAACACTGAAGCTTTCTTT. Translated: CASSVQGAPNTEAFF.

The rearrangement links TRBV7-9 to TRBJ1-5, with a possible D match to TRBD1 (5 bases). V was cut by 3 bases and J by 4 bases, with 10 bases left in between. This CDR3 spans 14 amino acids. In germline, CDR1 is SEHNR, CDR2 FQNEAQ (reference sequence). CDR3 in DNA: TGTGCCAGCAGCTTTCCGGAGGGGAATCAGCCCCAGCATTTT. Amino acids: CASSFPEGNQPQHF.

The chain joins TRBV7-9 to TRBJ1-4; 10 positions match TRBD1. This CDR3 comprises 17 residues. CDR1 SEHNR and CDR2 FQNEAQ come from the germline V gene (reference sequence). J gave up 4 bases and V 0 bases, and 5 bases lay outside the gene matches. The CDR3 sequence is CASSLARDRGHNEKLFF. DNA for the CDR3: TGTGCCAGCAGCTTAGCGAGGGACAGGGGCCATAATGAAAAACTGTTTTTT.

The chain employs TRBV30 and TRBJ1-6; D is perhaps TRBD1 (5 bases). Germline CDR1 is GTSNPN and CDR2 is SVGIG (reference sequence). Trimming took 0 bases from V and 6 from J, leaving 9 bases between them. This CDR3 has 14 amino acids. The CDR3 is CAWSVRGFNSPLHF. The DNA of the CDR3 is TGTGCCTGGAGTGTACGGGGGTTTAATTCACCCCTCCACTTT.

The rearrangement joins TRBV4-2 to TRBJ2-3; D is perhaps TRBD1 or TRBD2 (6 bases each). Per germline, CDR1 LGHNA and CDR2 YNFKEQ. V was trimmed by 3 bases and J by 7 bases, leaving 17 bases between them. The CDR3 runs 15 residues. The CDR3 loop is CASSQSRGLMNTQYF. The CDR3 coding sequence is TGTGCCAGCAGCCAGTCTCGGGGGCTTATGAATACGCAGTATTTT.

The chain is built from TRBV2 and TRBJ2-5; D gene unclear. Germline CDR1 reads SNHLY; CDR2 reads FYNNEI. The V end lost 7 bases, the J end lost 2 bases, and 8 bases lay between the germline ends. The CDR3 loop spans 12 amino acids. In DNA form, the CDR3 reads TGTGCCAGCAAACAAGTACAAGAGACCCAGTACTTC. It codes for CASKQVQETQYF.

This clone was counted a single time. The rearrangement uses TRBV11-2 and TRBJ1-1; 8 nucleotides agree with TRBD1. CDR1 SGHAT and CDR2 FQNNGV come from the germline V gene. This CDR3 is built from 14 residues. Germline trimming cut 5 bases from V and 4 bases from J; bases unmatched to any gene: 6. The chain's CDR3 is CASSPGQGGTEAFF. CDR3 DNA: TGTGCCAGCAGCCCCGGACAGGGAGGCACTGAAGCTTTCTTT.

V and J are TRBV18 and TRBJ2-7, with 9 bases lining up with TRBD1. CDR1 and CDR2 (germline): KGHSH, LQKENI. The junction had 6 bases not matched to a gene; V was cut back by 6 bases and J by 3 bases. The CDR3 covers 14 residues. In nucleotides, the CDR3 is TGTGCCAGCTCGGGGGACAGGGCCTACTACGAGCAGTACTTC. It specifies CASSGDRAYYEQYF.